Listed here are 8 T cell receptor beta chains from one sample, sequenced in a study of long-term antiretroviral therapy in people with HIV. It was version v3.0 of the immunoSEQ assay that was run at survey level. The data were produced by immunoSEQ multiplex PCR, yet TCRdb's version contains in-frame clones alone and is incomplete. The data contain roughly 38,000 clones, 80% of them singletons. The starting material was unsorted PBMCs, obtained 3.4 years after starting antiretroviral therapy. Source of these receptors: a man aged 25-45 years with HIV.

The V call is TRBV7-8, the J call TRBJ2-7; D not resolved. Trimming pared 0 bases from V and 1 base from J, leaving 16 bases between. This CDR3 has 17 amino acids. Germline CDR1 and CDR2: SGHVS and FQNEAQ. This CDR3 reads CASSLAAYASLSYEQYF. In DNA form, the CDR3 reads TGTGCCAGCAGCTTAGCGGCTTACGCCAGCCTGTCCTACGAGCAGTACTTC. Full variable domain (rest looked up from reference TRBV7-8 and TRBJ2-7): GAGVSQSPRYKVAKRGQDVALRCDPISGHVSLFWYQQALGQGPEFLTYFQNEAQLDKSGLPSDRFFAERPEGSVSTLKIQRTQQEDSAVYLCASSLAAYASLSYEQYFGPGTRLTVT.

In its sample, this clone was seen a few times. The V call is TRBV7-9, the J call TRBJ2-7, with unresolved D. V gave up 5 bases and J gave up 4 bases, with 12 bases separating them. CDR3 length: 13 amino acids. The germline V gene encodes CDR1 SEHNR and CDR2 FQNEAQ (reference sequence). The CDR3 reads CASSTSNLYEQYF. The DNA of the CDR3 is TGTGCCAGCAGCACATCTAATTTGTACGAGCAGTACTTC.

The chain has TRBV7-9 and TRBJ2-5; D is uncertain. This CDR3 is built from 16 residues. Germline V gene sequence: CDR1 SEHNR, CDR2 FQNEAQ (reference sequence). V lost 1 base and J lost 1, with 13 bases in between. The CDR3 nucleotides read TGTGCCAGCAGCTTAGGTGGTACACCCGCCCAAGAGACCCAGTACTTC. Translating gives CASSLGGTPAQETQYF.

CDR3 sequence: CASSMDRANNQPQHF. The CDR3 DNA follows: TGTGCCAGTAGTATGGACAGGGCTAACAATCAGCCCCAGCATTTT. J is TRBJ1-5 and V is TRBV19, with 8 bases identical to TRBD1. After removal of 3 bases from V and 3 bases from J, the junction contained 4 bases not matched to a gene. The CDR3 has 15 amino acids. Per germline, CDR1 LNHDA and CDR2 SQIVND (reference sequence).

This chain links TRBV5-1 with TRBJ1-1; 7 positions agree with TRBD1. Germline V gene sequence: CDR1 SGHRS, CDR2 YFSETQ. The trim removed 5 bases at V and 0 bases at J, leaving 4 bases unmatched. The CDR3 is 14 amino acids. CDR3 coding DNA: TGCGCCAGCAGGGCGGGACAGTTGAACACTGAAGCTTTCTTT. Its translation is CASRAGQLNTEAFF. Variable domain in full (rest from reference TRBV5-1 and TRBJ1-1): KAGVTQTPRYLIKTRGQQVTLSCSPISGHRSVSWYQQTPGQGLQFLFEYFSETQRNKGNFPGRFSGRQFSNSRSEMNVSTLELGDSALYLCASRAGQLNTEAFFGQGTRLTVV.

V gene TRBV5-1 combines with J gene TRBJ2-2; TRBD2 matches at 8 bases. With 5 bases clipped from V and 7 bases from J, the junction kept 7 bases outside the gene matches. CDR3 size: 14 residues. Per germline, CDR1 SGHRS and CDR2 YFSETQ. This CDR3 is CASREGTRYGELFF. CDR3 DNA sequence: TGCGCCAGCAGGGAGGGGACTAGATACGGGGAGCTGTTTTTT.

This rearrangement joins TRBV18 to TRBJ2-5, with D uncertain. The CDR3 extends over 11 amino acids. V gave up 4 bases and J gave up 3 bases, with 3 bases separating them. Germline V gene sequence: CDR1 KGHSH, CDR2 LQKENI. The CDR3 spells CASSLKETQYF. The DNA of the CDR3 is TGTGCCAGCTCACTGAAAGAGACCCAGTACTTC.

The chain employs TRBV6-6 and TRBJ2-5; D is unclear. Between the trimmed V and J ends, which lost 7 bases and 7 bases, there was a span of 16 bases. Germline V gives CDR1 MNHNY, CDR2 SVGAGI (reference sequence). CDR3 length: 13 amino acids. CDR3 region: CASTDSNDGTQYF. The CDR3 nucleotides read TGTGCCAGCACCGACTCCAACGACGGGACCCAGTACTTC.